This T cell receptor (beta chain) appears in the sequencing data of a study of T cells after yellow fever vaccination (dated by TCRdb to 2018 to 2020). The study in broad terms: The SMART-Seq v4 Ultra Low Input RNA kit was used to prepare libraries from fractions with low cell numbers. Blood was collected at multiple timepoints before and after primary and secondary immunization, and bulk PBMC replicates and cell subsets were isolated. To follow T-cell clones before and after primary and booster YFV17D yellow fever vaccination, bulk TCR alpha and beta repertoires were sequenced over time. Two healthy male donors, one aged 18 to 30 and one aged 30 to 40 years, were included in the cohort.

Read against the paper, the sample's treatment or condition label means: live attenuated yellow fever vaccine strain. A standard Ficoll-Paque protocol was used to isolate PBMCs from peripheral blood. Dynabeads CD4 and CD8 positive selection kits were used to isolate the CD4 and CD8 T-cell fractions. RNA was extracted with TriZol from bulk PBMCs, CD4 and CD8 fractions, and dextramer-positive and dextramer-negative fractions. Synthesis of TCR cDNA relied on 5'RACE template switching, a step that introduced a universal primer site along with unique molecular identifiers. cDNA synthesis was primed from both the TCR alpha and TCR beta constant segments. Library amplification involved two PCR steps, and the second step added sample barcodes and sequencing adapters. Sequencing of libraries was done on Illumina HiSeq 2500 (2x100 bp) or NovaSeq (2x150 bp). The study's own analysis went as follows. MIGEC was used to demultiplex reads and collapse the reads into UMI consensus sequences, and MiXCR was used for V(D)J alignment. Vaccine-responding clonotypes were defined with edgeR using replicate PBMC samples, requiring FDR below 0.01 and a log2 fold change above 5 up to day 15. CD4 or CD8 identity was assigned to each bulk clonotype according to whether the clonotype was present at higher abundance in the sequenced CD4 repertoire or the sequenced CD8 repertoire. TCRdb reanalyzed the raw reads on its own, using fastp at Q25 for trimming and MiXCR for clone calling, and kept in-frame beta chains. Each CDR3 protein appears once, grouped with its most common genes and DNA. The V and J calls and clone size come from TCRdb's table, not from the authors' own analysis. In all, the sample holds some 160,000 distinct CDR3 sequences, and 6% to 7.5% of those were seen once. In total, the top ten clones hold 2.5% to 3% of the sample.

Trimming takes 0 bases from V and 5 bases from J, and the germline ends sit 13 bases apart. The germline V gene (reference sequence) yields DFQATT for CDR1 and SNEGSKA for CDR2. The CDR3 runs 15 amino acids, cysteine and phenylalanine included. CDR3 DNA is the only sequence kept; it has 45 bases, read in frame from the first base. Summary of the overall study and its limitations: After the booster, most of the clones that had expanded following primary vaccination were detected again (around 95% of CD4 and 80% to 90% of CD8), which suggests that memory was broadly maintained. Computational filtering was needed because FACS-sorted repertoires could contain abundant contaminating clonotypes from the bulk population. The study included only a couple of donors, which limits how far the findings can be generalized. The secondary T-cell response was weaker than the primary response but faster, peaking on day 5 instead of day 15. A small fraction of clonotypes appeared in both the CD4 and CD8 compartments, likely as a result of convergent recombination.

With regard to this clonotype: Its binding antigen is unknown. No base-level quality is on record; no much larger clone is a single base apart.

Material: CD4+ T cells sorted from PBMCs, obtained about 5 days after the first yellow fever vaccination. The clonotype comes from a man aged 18 to 29 who received the YFV17D yellow fever vaccine. The chain is encoded by TRBV20-1 joined to TRBJ1-4, with the D gene call left open. For the CDR3, the sequence is CSARDPGGRNEKLFF. The DNA sequence is as follows: TGCAGTGCTAGAGATCCGGGCGGACGAAATGAAAAACTGTTTTTT.